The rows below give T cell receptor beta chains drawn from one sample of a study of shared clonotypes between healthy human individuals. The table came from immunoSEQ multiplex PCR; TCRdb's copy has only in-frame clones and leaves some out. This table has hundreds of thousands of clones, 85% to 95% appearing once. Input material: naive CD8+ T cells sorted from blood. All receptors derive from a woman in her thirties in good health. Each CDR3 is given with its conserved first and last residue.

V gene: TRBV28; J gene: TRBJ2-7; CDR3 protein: CASSLRGPSYEQYF
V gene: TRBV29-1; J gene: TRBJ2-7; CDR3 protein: CSVVRQDDSYEQYF
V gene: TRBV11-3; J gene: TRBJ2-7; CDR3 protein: CASSSGLAGEQYF
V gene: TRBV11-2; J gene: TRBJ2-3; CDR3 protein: CASSLGVGPGTDTQYF
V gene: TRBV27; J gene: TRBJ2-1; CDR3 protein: CASSFGLSSYNEQFF
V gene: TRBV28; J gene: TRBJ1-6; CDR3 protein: CASRGIRDSYNSPLHF
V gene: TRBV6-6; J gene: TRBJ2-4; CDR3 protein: CASTNMDGFAKNIQYF
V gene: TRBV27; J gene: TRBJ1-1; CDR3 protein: CASSLSVGFGQGGMNTEAFF
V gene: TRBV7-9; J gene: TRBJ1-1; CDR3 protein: CASSLGQGIEAFF
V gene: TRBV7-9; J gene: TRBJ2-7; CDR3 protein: CASSLYSSYEQYF
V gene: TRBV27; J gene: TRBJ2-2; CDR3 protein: CASSSGLLNTGELFF
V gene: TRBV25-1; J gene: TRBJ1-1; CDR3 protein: CASSELGGRRGTEAFF
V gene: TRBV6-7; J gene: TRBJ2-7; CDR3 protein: CASSYRRGHEQYF
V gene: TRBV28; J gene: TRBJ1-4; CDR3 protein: CASRIYVAEGEKLFF
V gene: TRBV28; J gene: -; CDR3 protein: CASRGTGTATEQYF
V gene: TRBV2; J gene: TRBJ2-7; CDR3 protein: CASSATGGGEQYF
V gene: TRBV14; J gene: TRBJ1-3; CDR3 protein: CASSQVAGAGNTIYF
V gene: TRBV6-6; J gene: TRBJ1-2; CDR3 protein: CASTQGDGYTF
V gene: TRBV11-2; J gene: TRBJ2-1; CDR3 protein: CASSLGLAGTYNEQFF
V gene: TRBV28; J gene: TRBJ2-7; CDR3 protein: CASSPGTSGLSYEQYF
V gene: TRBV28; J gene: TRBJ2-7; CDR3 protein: CASSTSPAGYNEQYF
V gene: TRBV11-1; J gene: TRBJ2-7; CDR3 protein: CASSLARTGGSYEQYF
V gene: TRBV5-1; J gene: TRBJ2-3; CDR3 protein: CASSLSGATDTQYF
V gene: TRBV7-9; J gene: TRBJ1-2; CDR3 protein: CATKWTGPNYGYTF
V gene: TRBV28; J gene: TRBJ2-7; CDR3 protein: CASSLRGYEQYF
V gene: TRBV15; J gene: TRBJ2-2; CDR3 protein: CATSRGAGETGTMNTGELFF
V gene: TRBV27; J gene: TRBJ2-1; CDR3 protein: CASGAGGGWNEQFF
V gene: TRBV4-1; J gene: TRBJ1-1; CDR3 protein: CASSPHPPSAEGGPSGAFF
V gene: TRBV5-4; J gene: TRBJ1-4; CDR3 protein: CASSPHPGGAPEKLFF
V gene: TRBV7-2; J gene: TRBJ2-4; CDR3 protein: CASSFWTGSIAKNIQYF
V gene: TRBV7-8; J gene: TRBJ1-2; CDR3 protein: CASSVGPLANYGYTF
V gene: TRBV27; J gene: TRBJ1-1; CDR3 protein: CASSLGSRYTEAFF
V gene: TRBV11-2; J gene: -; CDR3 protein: CASKEGTNYEQYF
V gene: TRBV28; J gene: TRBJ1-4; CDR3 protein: CASSILEWNNEKLFF
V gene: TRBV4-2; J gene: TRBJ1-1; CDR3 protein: CASSQDESAEAFF
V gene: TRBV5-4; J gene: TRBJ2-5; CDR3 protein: CASSNDKANQETQYF
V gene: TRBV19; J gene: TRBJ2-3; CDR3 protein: CASSMPTGSVDTQYF
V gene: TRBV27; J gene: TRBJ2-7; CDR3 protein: CASSVSGTGLHEQYF
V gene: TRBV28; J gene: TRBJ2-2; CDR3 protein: CASSLIPRLGGELFF
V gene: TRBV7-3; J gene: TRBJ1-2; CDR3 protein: CASSLAGTDYGYTF
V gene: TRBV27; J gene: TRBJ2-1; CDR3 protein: CASSLSYRGSYNEQFF
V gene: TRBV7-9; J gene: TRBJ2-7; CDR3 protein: CASSTPTEGIYEQYF
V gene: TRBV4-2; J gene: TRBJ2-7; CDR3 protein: CASSQDYGTPTYEQYF
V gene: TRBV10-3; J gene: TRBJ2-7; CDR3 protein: CAISDPGLAAYEQYF
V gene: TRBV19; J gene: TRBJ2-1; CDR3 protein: CASSIGRGYNEQFF
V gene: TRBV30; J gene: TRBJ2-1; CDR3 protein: CAWTLHFNNEQFF
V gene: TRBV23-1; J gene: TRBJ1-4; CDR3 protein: CASNPNGFGEKLFF
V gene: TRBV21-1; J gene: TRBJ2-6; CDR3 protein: CASSAPGQGVLGANVLTF
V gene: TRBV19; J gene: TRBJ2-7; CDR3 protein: CASSIVGADSSYEQYF
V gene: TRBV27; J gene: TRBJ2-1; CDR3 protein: CASSWAPLYNEQFF
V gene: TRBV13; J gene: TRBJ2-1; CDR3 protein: CASSFSGGDEQFF
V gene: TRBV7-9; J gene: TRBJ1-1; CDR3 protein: CASSPRIGGPVIPADEAFF
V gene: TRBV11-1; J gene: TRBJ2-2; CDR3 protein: CASSLGMNTGELFF
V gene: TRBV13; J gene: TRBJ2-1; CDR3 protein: CASRLLAGVMNEQFF
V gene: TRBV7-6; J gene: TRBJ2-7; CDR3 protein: CASSLVGGRADEQYF
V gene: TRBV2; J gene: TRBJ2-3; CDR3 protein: CASSEWLAERTDTQYF
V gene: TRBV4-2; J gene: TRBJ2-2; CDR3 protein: CASSPVELSTGELFF
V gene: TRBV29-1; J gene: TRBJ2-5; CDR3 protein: CSVEGVARENGWGTQYF
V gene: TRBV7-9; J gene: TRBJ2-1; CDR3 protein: CASSLVGSGIDNEQFF
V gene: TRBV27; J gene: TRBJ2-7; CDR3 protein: CASSLFGQGYEQYF